This TCR beta chain was found in a study of blood T cell repertoires in COVID-19. Study context: PBMCs, B-cell-depleted T cells, or T cells were the source of the cDNA or gDNA that made up the material.

Sequenced by immunoSEQ multiplex PCR; TCRdb stores in-frame clones only, minus some. The sample contains approximately 150,000 clones, roughly nine tenths of which appear only once. V gave up 2 bases and J gave up 4 bases, with 5 bases separating them. CDR1 and CDR2 from the germline V gene are GTSNPN and SVGIG (reference sequence). The CDR3 is 11 amino acids. Sequenced input: peripheral blood. The TCR comes from a man in his 60s with active or convalescent COVID-19. The chain employs TRBV30 and TRBJ1-2, with D unresolved. The CDR3 DNA is TGTGCCTGGAGTCAGATCTATGGCTACACCTTC. Protein sequence: CAWSQIYGYTF.